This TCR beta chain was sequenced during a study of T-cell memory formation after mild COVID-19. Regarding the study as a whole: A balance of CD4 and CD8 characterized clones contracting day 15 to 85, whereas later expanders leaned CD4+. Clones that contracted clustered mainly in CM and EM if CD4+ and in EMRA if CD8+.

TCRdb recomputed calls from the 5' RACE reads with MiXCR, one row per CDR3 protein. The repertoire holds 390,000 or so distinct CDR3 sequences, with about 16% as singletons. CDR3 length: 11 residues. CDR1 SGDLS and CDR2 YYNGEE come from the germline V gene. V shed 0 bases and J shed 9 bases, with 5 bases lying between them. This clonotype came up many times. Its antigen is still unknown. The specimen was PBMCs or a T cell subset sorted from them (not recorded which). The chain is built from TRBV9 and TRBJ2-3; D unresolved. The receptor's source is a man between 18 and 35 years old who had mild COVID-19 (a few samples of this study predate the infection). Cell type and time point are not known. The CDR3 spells CASSVVGTQYF. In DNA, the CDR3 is TGTGCCAGCAGCGTAGTAGGAACGCAGTATTTT.